The clone carrying this T cell receptor (beta chain) was observed at least ten times. Its antigen is still unknown. This record belongs to a study of T-cell memory formation after mild COVID-19. Study observations and caveats: Contracting CD4+ clones sat mainly in CM and EM; CD8+ in EMRA.

Using its own MiXCR run on the 5' RACE reads, TCRdb lists one record per CDR3 protein. The table shows about 410,000 distinct CDR3 sequences, with more than 15% occurring only once. This receptor was identified in a man aged 18 to 29 who had mild COVID-19 (a few samples of this study predate the infection). Cell type and time point are not known. The sequenced sample consisted of PBMCs or a T cell subset sorted from them (not recorded which).

CDR3 in DNA: TGTGCCAGCAGCCTAACAGCGGGGGGGAAAGAGACCCAGTACTTC. Translating gives CASSLTAGGKETQYF. This chain joins TRBV7-9 and TRBJ2-5, with 10 positions matching TRBD2. The V and J ends lost 5 bases and 3 bases, in that order; junction bases with no gene match: 6. The CDR3 runs 15 residues. Germline lookup yields CDR1 SEHNR and CDR2 FQNEAQ (reference sequence).